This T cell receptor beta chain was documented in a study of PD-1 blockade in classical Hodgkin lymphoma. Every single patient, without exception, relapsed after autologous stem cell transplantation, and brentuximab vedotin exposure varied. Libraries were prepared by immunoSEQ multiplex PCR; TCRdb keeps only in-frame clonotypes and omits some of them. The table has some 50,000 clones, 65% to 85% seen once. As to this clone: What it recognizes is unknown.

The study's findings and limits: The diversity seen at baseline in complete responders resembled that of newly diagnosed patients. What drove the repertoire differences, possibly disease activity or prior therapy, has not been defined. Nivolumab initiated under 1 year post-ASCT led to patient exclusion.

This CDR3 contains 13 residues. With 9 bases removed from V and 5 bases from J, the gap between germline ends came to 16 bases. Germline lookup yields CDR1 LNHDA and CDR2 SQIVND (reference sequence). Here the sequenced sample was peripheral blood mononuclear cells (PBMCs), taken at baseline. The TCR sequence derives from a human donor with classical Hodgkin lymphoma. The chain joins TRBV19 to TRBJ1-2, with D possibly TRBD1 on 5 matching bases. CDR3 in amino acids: CASSPARVYGYTF. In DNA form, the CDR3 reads TGTGCCAGCAGCCCCGCCAGGGTGTATGGCTACACCTTC.